This TCR beta chain was profiled in a study of blood T cell repertoires in COVID-19 (dated by TCRdb to 2019 to 2021). Describing the broader study: Samples from collaborators originated in the United States, Italy and Spain and spanned both the acute and convalescent phases of COVID-19. The material from the prospective study consisted of cDNA or gDNA derived from T cells, B-cell-depleted T cells, or PBMCs. The dataset comprised deeply sampled blood TCRbeta repertoires from subjects exposed to, actively infected with, or recovered from COVID-19. The samples were drawn from the first 160 participants of the ongoing ImmuneRACE study and from about 1,200 subjects provided by 6 global collaborators. Where available, HLA class I and class II types were obtained from metadata supplied by the sample provider rather than from assay-based typing. Sample metadata almost always included a de-identified subject ID, COVID-19 status, age in years and sex. The repertoires were made available in a free public database intended to serve as a resource for research on the immune response to SARS-CoV-2.

The immunoSEQ Assay, a bias-controlled multiplex PCR, was used to amplify TCRbeta CDR3 regions from genomic DNA. In the source study's methods: Nucleated cell counts per sample were estimated from amplification of reference gene primers within the assay. To quantify the absolute abundance of each unique TCRbeta CDR3 rearrangement, sequence reads were collapsed and filtered. For each sample, productive Simpson clonality was calculated by taking the square root of Simpson's diversity index across productive rearrangements. TCRdb retrieved this table from immuneACCESS and kept in-frame rearrangements only. Not all clones are present; in checked studies, unresolved V genes account for under half, and no reason is known for the remainder. For V, J and clone size, that table is used; D and trimming come from the DNA. Within this sample are approximately 390,000 clones, with around 87% of them counted one time only. The ten largest clones add up to about 2.5% of the sample.

V is cut back by 6 bases and J by 7 bases, with 8 bases in the junction unmatched. CDR1 and CDR2 were assigned from the germline V gene (reference sequence) as MNHNY and SVGAGI. From cysteine to phenylalanine, the CDR3 is 13 amino acids long. CDR3 DNA only is kept here, 39 bases in frame from base 1. Concerning this clone: Which antigen it targets is not known. Base quality data are lacking; no much larger clone is found one base away.

Here is what the overall study found, with its caveats: The amount of clinical and demographic metadata varied by source and participant and was provided uncurated.

In Seattle, one collaborating source enrolled patients while the infection was active and tracked those patients longitudinally over the course of disease. The collaborating institutions used their own protocols to collect whole blood in K2EDTA tubes. For TCRbeta analysis, collaborator samples were shipped as frozen whole blood, as isolated PBMCs, or as DNA extracted from either sample type. This TCR was sampled from a woman aged 55-70 years with COVID-19, enrolled during active disease. The rearrangement combines TRBV6-6 with TRBJ1-1; TRBD1 aligns with 7 central bases. The source material was peripheral blood. The sequence in DNA is TGTGCCAGCAGCTCAAGGGGGCGCGATGAAGCTTTCTTT. The encoded protein is CASSSRGRDEAFF.